Given below is one T cell receptor beta chain in context. No antigen is known for it. CDR1 and CDR2 (germline): WNHNN, SYGVQD (reference sequence). The CDR3 runs 14 residues. The ends lost 6 bases at V and 2 bases at J; junction bases unmatched: 4. This specimen belongs to a study of cytomegalovirus exposure and HLA in healthy donors. Primers included in the PCR were 60 Vbeta and 13 Jbeta primers. Authors' methods: Approximately 11 million of the 80 million or so unique TCR beta chains counted in a later analysis were shared. TCRdb's table, derived via immunoSEQ multiplex PCR, lists solely in-frame clones and lacks some. For V, J and clone size, that table is used; D and trimming come from the DNA. The sample consists of about 100,000 clones, around 80% of them appearing once. Study-wide results and limits: Later work found most CMV-associated TCR beta chains apparently HLA-restricted.

The sequence was obtained from a man under 40 in good health and CMV-seronegative. The rearrangement uses TRBV10-1 and TRBJ2-3, with 8 bases aligning to TRBD2. The sample taken for sequencing was PBMCs. The CDR3 is CASRSSGVTDTQYF. The DNA of the CDR3 is TGCGCCAGCAGGAGTAGCGGGGTCACAGATACGCAGTATTTT.